This TCR beta chain appears in the sequencing data of a study of beta chain features in type 1 diabetes. This clone was counted a few times. The antigen remains unidentified. The sample holds other DNA sequences that translate to the same CDR3. Study results and caveats: Shorter templates may be favored by PCR, equally so in patients and controls.

V lost 9 bases to trimming and J lost 0 bases, with 12 bases between them. The CDR3 loop spans 14 amino acids. Germline V lookup: CDR1 ENHRY, CDR2 SYGVKD. The sequenced template was cDNA made from the entire isolated RNA. Sequencing used immunoSEQ multiplex PCR; TCRdb keeps in-frame clones, though not all of them. Found here are about 900,000 clones, 17% of them singletons; the top ten hold 0.023%. This receptor was obtained from a woman aged 18-29 years in good health. The chain combines TRBV10-3 with TRBJ2-1; D is possibly TRBD1 (5 bases). Sequenced: naive CD4+ T cells from blood. The CDR3 nucleotides read TGTGCCATATCGACAGCCGACTCCTACAATGAGCAGTTCTTC. This encodes CAISTADSYNEQFF.